Listed below are T cell receptor beta chains from one sample, sequenced in a study of blood T cell repertoires in COVID-19. Profiling relied on immunoSEQ multiplex PCR, and the TCRdb table lists in-frame clones only, not all of them. The sample holds about 50,000 clones; about 80% are singletons and the top ten take about 25%. The sample taken for sequencing was peripheral blood. The receptor source for this set is a man aged 70-80 years with acute or convalescent COVID-19. Each CDR3 is given with its conserved first and last residue. D genes are given only for firm matches. Only part of the rows carry a size: once, few, many, or a class if the clone is expanded.

D gene,V gene,CDR3 length,clone size,J gene,CDR3 DNA,CDR3 protein
.,TRBV19,14,.,TRBJ1-1,TGTGCCAGTAGTATGCCGTCGGGGAACACTGAAGCTTTCTTT,CASSMPSGNTEAFF
TRBD2,TRBV27,16,.,TRBJ2-1,TGTGCCAGCAGTTTATACCGGACTAGCGCCTACAATGAGCAGTTCTTC,CASSLYRTSAYNEQFF
.,TRBV30,11,.,TRBJ1-1,TGTGCCTGGGGGCCCTATGCTGGAGCTTTCTTT,CAWGPYAGAFF
.,TRBV3-1/TRBV3-2,15,.,TRBJ1-5,TGTGCCAGCAGCCAAGGTTCGGGGGGTAGGCAGCCCCAGCATTTT,CASSQGSGGRQPQHF
.,TRBV7-3,15,once,TRBJ2-6,TGTGCCAGCAGCTTGACTACTGCTGGGGCCAACGTCCTGACTTTC,CASSLTTAGANVLTF
TRBD2,TRBV5-4,16,.,TRBJ2-3,TGTGCCAGCAGCTTGGGACTAGCGGGGCACACAGATACGCAGTATTTT,CASSLGLAGHTDTQYF
.,TRBV7-6,16,.,TRBJ2-3,TGTGCCAGCAGCCCGGACTACTTCCCCACCACAGATACGCAGTATTTT,CASSPDYFPTTDTQYF
TRBD1,TRBV10-3,15,.,TRBJ2-7,TGTGCCATTTCTCCCGGCCGGGACAGTTCCTACGAGCAGTACTTC,CAISPGRDSSYEQYF
.,TRBV19,12,.,TRBJ1-5,TGTGCCAGTAATACGATCTACCAGCCCCAGCATTTT,CASNTIYQPQHF
TRBD2,TRBV5-1,14,.,TRBJ2-7,TGCGCCAGCAGCTCGGGAGGGCCCCCAGGCGAGCAGTACTTC,CASSSGGPPGEQYF
TRBD1,TRBV29-1,14,.,TRBJ2-7,TGCAGCGTTTCTCCCGGGACAGGGGGCGGCGAGCAGTACTTC,CSVSPGTGGGEQYF
.,TRBV30,13,.,TRBJ1-2,TGTGCCTGGAGTAGGGGATGGGGGGATGGCTACACCTTC,CAWSRGWGDGYTF
TRBD1,TRBV6-2/TRBV6-3,17,.,TRBJ1-2,TGTGCCAGCAGTTACTCTGGACAGGGAGGATTGGTCTATGGCTACACCTTC,CASSYSGQGGLVYGYTF
.,TRBV14,18,.,TRBJ1-1,TGTGCCAGCAGCCAGTTATTTTTTGGGGGCCCATGGAACACTGAAGCTTTCTTT,CASSQLFFGGPWNTEAFF
.,TRBV19,15,.,TRBJ2-5,TGTGCCAGTAGTATGGGGGTACAGGGTAAAGAGACCCAGTACTTC,CASSMGVQGKETQYF
TRBD1,TRBV7-2,14,once,TRBJ1-5,TGTGCCAGCAGCAAGGACAGGGGGTATCAGCCCCAGCATTTT,CASSKDRGYQPQHF
TRBD1,TRBV6-5,13,.,TRBJ1-2,TGTGCCAGCAGGGGACAGGGGGGGTATGGCTACACCTTC,CASRGQGGYGYTF
.,TRBV21-1,12,few,TRBJ2-1,TGTGCCAGCAGCAGAGAAGACAATGAGCAGTTCTTC,CASSREDNEQFF
TRBD1,TRBV3-1/TRBV3-2,16,.,TRBJ2-3,TGTGCCAGCAGCCAAGTATGGGGACAGGGGATAGATACGCAGTATTTT,CASSQVWGQGIDTQYF
.,TRBV9,13,.,TRBJ2-3,TGTGCCAGCAGCACCCTCGGGGGAAGCACGCAGTATTTT,CASSTLGGSTQYF
TRBD1,TRBV4-2,18,.,TRBJ2-1,TGTGCCAGCAGCCAAGAAGGGGGCGGCTCTAGCTCCTACAATGAGCAGTTCTTC,CASSQEGGGSSSYNEQFF
.,TRBV12-5,12,.,TRBJ2-1,TGTGCTAGTGGTTTCGGGACACCTGAGCAGTTCTTC,CASGFGTPEQFF
TRBD1,TRBV5-1,13,.,TRBJ1-2,TGCGCCAGCAGCTTGGGGGACAGCTCCGGCTACACCTTC,CASSLGDSSGYTF
.,TRBV5-4,14,few,TRBJ1-4,TGTGCCAGCAGCTTGTCGGGGTTTAATGAAAAACTGTTTTTT,CASSLSGFNEKLFF
TRBD2,TRBV5-1,15,.,TRBJ2-5,TGCGCCAGCAGCTTGGGTAGTAGCGGGATGGAGACCCAGTACTTC,CASSLGSSGMETQYF
.,TRBV3-1/TRBV3-2,14,once,TRBJ1-5,TGTGCCAGCAGCTCTTCAGGGGAATATCAGCCCCAGCATTTT,CASSSSGEYQPQHF
.,TRBV11-2,15,.,TRBJ1-1,TGTGCCAGCAGCTTAGATTCAGTCATGAACACTGAAGCTTTCTTT,CASSLDSVMNTEAFF
.,TRBV24-1,16,.,TRBJ1-5,TGTGCCACCAGTGATTCGGGGAGGAAAAGCAATCAGCCCCAGCATTTT,CATSDSGRKSNQPQHF
TRBD1,TRBV27,20,few,TRBJ1-4,TGTGCCAGCAGTCTACGTCTCATAGGGACAGGGAGTTTCGTTAATGAAAAACTGTTTTTT,CASSLRLIGTGSFVNEKLFF
TRBD1,TRBV5-6,15,once,TRBJ1-5,TGTGCCAGCAGCCAGACGGGACAGGCCAATCAGCCCCAGCATTTT,CASSQTGQANQPQHF
TRBD1,TRBV29-1,12,once,TRBJ1-2,TGCAGCGTTGAAGACACAGGGGGTGGCTACACCTTC,CSVEDTGGGYTF
.,TRBV28,17,.,TRBJ2-5,TGTGCCATGGGGATGCAGGGCCGGATGGCCCGACGGGAGACCCAGTACTTC,CAMGMQGRMARRETQYF
.,TRBV4-1,16,.,TRBJ1-5,TGCGCCAGCAGCCAAGAGGCCAGGTGGGCGGGTCAGCCCCAGCATTTT,CASSQEARWAGQPQHF
TRBD1,TRBV6-5,14,once,TRBJ1-3,TGTGCCAGCAGTCGACGGGACAGAGGAAACACCATATATTTT,CASSRRDRGNTIYF
TRBD1,TRBV3-1/TRBV3-2,16,.,TRBJ1-6,TGTGCCAGCAGCCAATTCTCCACAGGGGACAATTCACCCCTCCACTTT,CASSQFSTGDNSPLHF
TRBD1,TRBV11-2,15,.,TRBJ1-2,TGTGCCAGCAGCTCTGGACAGGGCGGTTGGGATGGCTACACCTTC,CASSSGQGGWDGYTF
.,TRBV6-6,15,.,TRBJ1-6,TGTGCCAGCAGTGAGACTCTCGGGTCCAATTCACCCCTCCACTTT,CASSETLGSNSPLHF
.,TRBV2,13,.,TRBJ1-1,TGTGCCAGCAGTGCCGGGGGGAACACTGAAGCTTTCTTT,CASSAGGNTEAFF
TRBD1,TRBV30,14,.,TRBJ1-1,TGTGCCTGGAGAGCACGACAGGGGAGGACTGAAGCTTTCTTT,CAWRARQGRTEAFF
TRBD2,TRBV27,14,few,TRBJ2-7,TGTGCCAGCCGGGGGGGGCTCTCACCCAGCGAGCAGTACTTC,CASRGGLSPSEQYF
.,TRBV19,13,few,TRBJ2-7,TGTGCCAGTAGTCTCACTTACTCCTACGAGCAGTACTTC,CASSLTYSYEQYF
.,TRBV29-1,13,.,TRBJ2-3,TGCAGCGTCAGCGGGCGTAGCACAGATACGCAGTATTTT,CSVSGRSTDTQYF
TRBD1,TRBV5-1,15,.,TRBJ1-1,TGCGCCAGCAGCGAGACAGGGAGTTCGGACACTGAAGCTTTCTTT,CASSETGSSDTEAFF
.,TRBV19,13,.,TRBJ2-7,TGTGCCAGTAGTGGACAAAGCTCCTACGAGCAGTACTTC,CASSGQSSYEQYF
.,TRBV6-4,13,.,TRBJ2-7,TGTGCCAGCAGTGACGAGGACAACTACGAGCAGTACTTC,CASSDEDNYEQYF
TRBD1,TRBV5-8,15,few,TRBJ1-5,TGTGCCAGCAGCTTGGCTGGGACAGGCAATCAGCCCCAGCATTTT,CASSLAGTGNQPQHF
.,TRBV19,14,once,TRBJ2-7,TGTGCCAGTAGTAGGGCGGACTACTTATACGAGCAGTACTTC,CASSRADYLYEQYF
TRBD1,TRBV7-9,14,few,TRBJ1-1,TGTGCCAGCAGCCACAGGGGGCAGGTCACTGAAGCTTTCTTT,CASSHRGQVTEAFF
.,TRBV5-1,14,.,TRBJ1-2,TGCGCCAGCAGCTCCCTATCTCGACGGGATGGCTACACCTTC,CASSSLSRRDGYTF
.,TRBV3-1/TRBV3-2,12,few,TRBJ2-7,TGTGCCAGCAGCCAAGATAGTCGCGAGCAGTACTTC,CASSQDSREQYF
.,TRBV28,13,.,TRBJ1-2,TGTGCCAGCACCCCTCAGAGGAACTATGGCTACACCTTC,CASTPQRNYGYTF
TRBD1,TRBV7-9,15,.,TRBJ2-1,TGTGCCAGCAGCTTCGGACAGGGGTCCTACAATGAGCAGTTCTTC,CASSFGQGSYNEQFF
TRBD1,TRBV11-2,15,.,TRBJ1-3,TGTGCCAGCAGCTTGCTCCTTAGGGGGCTGAACACCATATATTTT,CASSLLLRGLNTIYF
TRBD1,TRBV5-6,14,.,TRBJ1-1,TGTGCCAGCAGCTTCAGGGGGCGGGATACTGAAGCTTTCTTT,CASSFRGRDTEAFF
.,TRBV19,12,large,TRBJ2-7,TGTGCCAGTAGTCCCCGAGGGCTCGAGCAGTACTTC,CASSPRGLEQYF
TRBD2,TRBV11-3,16,many,TRBJ2-1,TGTGCATCCGGGCTAGCGGGAGGGGGAGGAATGGATGAGCAGTTCTTC,CASGLAGGGGMDEQFF
.,TRBV28,17,few,TRBJ2-5,TGTGCCTTCGGGAAGCCGGGCCCGTGGGCCCGACGGGAGACCCAGTACTTC,CAFGKPGPWARRETQYF
.,TRBV15,19,many,TRBJ2-1,TGTGCCACCAGCAGAGAACGGGGGATCGGTAGCGACCCGGACAATGAGCAGTTCTTC,CATSRERGIGSDPDNEQFF